What follows are 5 T cell receptor beta chains derived from one specimen sequenced in a study of cytomegalovirus exposure and HLA in healthy donors. The PCR was carried out with 60 Vbeta primers and 13 Jbeta primers. Using immunoSEQ multiplex PCR, the repertoire was profiled, and TCRdb retains in-frame clones only, with some absent. The profile shows 100,000 to 150,000 clones, roughly 82% of them singletons. Input material: PBMCs. All receptors come from a male donor in good health and CMV-seropositive.

The count of this clone is one. The CDR3: CASSKGQVLEQYF. As DNA, the CDR3 is TGTGCCAGCAGCAAAGGACAGGTCCTCGAGCAGTACTTC. V and J are TRBV5-4 and TRBJ2-7; 7 bases match TRBD1. J was trimmed by 6 bases and V by 4 bases; bases with no gene match: 7. The CDR3 is made up of 13 amino acids. Per the germline V gene, CDR1 is SGHNT and CDR2 is YYREEE (reference sequence).

V and J are TRBV5-5 and TRBJ2-5; 9 bases map to TRBD2. The CDR3 spans 14 residues. The germline V gene encodes CDR1 SGHKS and CDR2 YYEKEE (reference sequence). The V segment lost 4 bases and the J segment 4 bases; nucleotides outside the gene matches: 5. The CDR3 protein is CASSVGGGGETQYF. DNA of the CDR3: TGTGCCAGCAGCGTGGGCGGGGGGGGAGAGACCCAGTACTTC. The whole variable domain, filled in from reference TRBV5-5 and TRBJ2-5, reads DAGVTQSPTHLIKTRGQQVTLRCSPISGHKSVSWYQQVLGQGPQFIFQYYEKEERGRGNFPDRFSARQFPNYSSELNVNALLLGDSALYLCASSVGGGGETQYFGPGTRLLVL.

The sample holds one count of this clone. The V call is TRBV2, the J call TRBJ1-2; perhaps TRBD1 as D (5 bases). V lost 8 bases to trimming and J lost 1 base, with 11 bases between them. There are 13 residues in the CDR3. Germline CDR1 SNHLY, CDR2 FYNNEI. The CDR3 region is CASSGEINYGYTF. CDR3 coding DNA: TGTGCCAGCTCGGGGGAAATTAACTATGGCTACACCTTC.

The CDR3 DNA follows: TGTGCCATCAGTCCACGGGGAGATCAGCCCCAGCATTTT. Translating gives CAISPRGDQPQHF. The chain recombines TRBV10-3 with TRBJ1-5; D gene ambiguous. The germline CDR1 and CDR2 sequences are ENHRY and SYGVKD. Trimming pared 5 bases from V and 5 bases from J, leaving 10 bases between. The CDR3 is 13 amino acids.

This chain connects TRBV5-1 to TRBJ2-3, with 8 bases identical to TRBD1. The V and J ends lost 0 bases and 2 bases, in that order; junction bases with no gene match: 8. Germline V gene sequence: CDR1 SGHRS, CDR2 YFSETQ. This CDR3 is 17 amino acids long. CDR3 region: CASSLGTGFRYTDTQYF. The CDR3 nucleotides are TGCGCCAGCAGCTTGGGGACAGGGTTTCGCTACACAGATACGCAGTATTTT.